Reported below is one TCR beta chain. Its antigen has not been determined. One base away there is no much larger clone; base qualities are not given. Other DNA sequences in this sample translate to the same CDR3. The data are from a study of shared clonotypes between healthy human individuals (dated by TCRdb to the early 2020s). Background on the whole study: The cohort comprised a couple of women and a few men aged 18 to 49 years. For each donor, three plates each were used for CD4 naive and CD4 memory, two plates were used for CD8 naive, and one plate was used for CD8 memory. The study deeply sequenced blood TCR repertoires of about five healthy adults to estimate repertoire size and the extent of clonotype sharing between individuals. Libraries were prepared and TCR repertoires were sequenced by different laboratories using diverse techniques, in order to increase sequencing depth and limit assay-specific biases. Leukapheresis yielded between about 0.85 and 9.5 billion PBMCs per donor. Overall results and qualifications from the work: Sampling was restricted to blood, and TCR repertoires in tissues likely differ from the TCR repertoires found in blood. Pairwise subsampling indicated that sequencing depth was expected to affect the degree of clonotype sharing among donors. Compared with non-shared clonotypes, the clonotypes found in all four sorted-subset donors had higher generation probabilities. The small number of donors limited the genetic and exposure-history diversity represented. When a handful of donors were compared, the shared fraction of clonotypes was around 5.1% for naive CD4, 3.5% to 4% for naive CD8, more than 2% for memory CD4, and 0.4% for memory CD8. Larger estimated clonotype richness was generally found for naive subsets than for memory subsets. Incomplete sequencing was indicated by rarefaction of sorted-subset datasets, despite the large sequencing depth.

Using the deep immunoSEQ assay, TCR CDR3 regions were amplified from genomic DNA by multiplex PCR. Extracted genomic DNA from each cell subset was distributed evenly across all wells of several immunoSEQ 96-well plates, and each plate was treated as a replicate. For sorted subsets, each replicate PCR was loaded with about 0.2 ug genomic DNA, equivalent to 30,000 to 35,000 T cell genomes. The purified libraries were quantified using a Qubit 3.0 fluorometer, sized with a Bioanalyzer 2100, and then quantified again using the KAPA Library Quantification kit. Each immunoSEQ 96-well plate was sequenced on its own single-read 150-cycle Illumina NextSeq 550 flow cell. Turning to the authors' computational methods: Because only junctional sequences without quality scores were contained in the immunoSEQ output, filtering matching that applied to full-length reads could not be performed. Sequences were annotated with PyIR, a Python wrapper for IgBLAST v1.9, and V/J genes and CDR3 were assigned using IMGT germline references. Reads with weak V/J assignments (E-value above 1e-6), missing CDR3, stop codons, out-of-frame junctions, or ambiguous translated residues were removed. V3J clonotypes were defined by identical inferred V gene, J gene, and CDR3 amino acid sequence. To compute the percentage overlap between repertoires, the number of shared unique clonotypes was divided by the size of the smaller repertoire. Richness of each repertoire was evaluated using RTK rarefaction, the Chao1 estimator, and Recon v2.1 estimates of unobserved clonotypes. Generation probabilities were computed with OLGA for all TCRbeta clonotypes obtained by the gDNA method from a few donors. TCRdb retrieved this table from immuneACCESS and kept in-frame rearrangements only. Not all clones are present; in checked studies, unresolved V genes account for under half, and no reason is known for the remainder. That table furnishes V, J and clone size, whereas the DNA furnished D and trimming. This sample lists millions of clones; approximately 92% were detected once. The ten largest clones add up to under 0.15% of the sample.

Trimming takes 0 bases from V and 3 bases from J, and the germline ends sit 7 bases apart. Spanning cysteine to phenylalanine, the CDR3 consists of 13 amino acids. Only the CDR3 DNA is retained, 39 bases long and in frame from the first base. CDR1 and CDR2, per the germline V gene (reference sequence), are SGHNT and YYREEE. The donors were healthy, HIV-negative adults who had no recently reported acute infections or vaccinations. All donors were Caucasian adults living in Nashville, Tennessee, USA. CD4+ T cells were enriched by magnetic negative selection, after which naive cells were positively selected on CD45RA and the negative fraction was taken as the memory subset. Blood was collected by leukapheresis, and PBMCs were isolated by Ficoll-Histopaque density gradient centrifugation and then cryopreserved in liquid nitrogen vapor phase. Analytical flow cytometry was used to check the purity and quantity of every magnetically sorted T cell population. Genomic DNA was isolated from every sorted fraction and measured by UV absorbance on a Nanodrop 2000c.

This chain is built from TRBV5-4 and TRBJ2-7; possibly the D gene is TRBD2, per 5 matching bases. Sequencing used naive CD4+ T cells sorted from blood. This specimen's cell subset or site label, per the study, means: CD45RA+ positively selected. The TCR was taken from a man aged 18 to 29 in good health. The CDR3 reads CASSLASGYEQYF. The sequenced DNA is TGTGCCAGCAGCTTGGCAAGCGGCTACGAGCAGTACTTC. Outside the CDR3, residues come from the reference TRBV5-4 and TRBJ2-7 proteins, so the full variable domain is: ETGVTQSPTHLIKTRGQQVTLRCSSQSGHNTVSWYQQALGQGPQFIFQYYREEENGRGNFPPRFSGLQFPNYSSELNVNALELDDSALYLCASSLASGYEQYFGPGTRLTVT.